This T cell receptor beta chain is from a study of regulatory T cells in long-lasting Graves disease. Time point indicated: newly diagnosed GD, antithyroid drugs for less than 3 months. PBMC-extracted RNA yielded the TCR library. This clonotype has a count of ten or more. In building TCR beta libraries, iRepertoire HTBI primers were used together with Arm-PCR of CDR3 regions. TCRdb re-called the multiplex PCR reads with MiXCR, one entry per CDR3 protein. The sample lists about 220,000 distinct CDR3 sequences, roughly 19% seen once, with 10% to 15% in the top ten. CDR3 length: 13 amino acids. Germline assignment: CDR1 SGDLS and CDR2 YYNGEE. Deletions cut 2 bases from V and 2 bases from J, with 5 bases between. These data were likewise used in another study, on T cells in Graves' hyperthyroidism and ophthalmopathy.

This specimen consisted of peripheral blood mononuclear cells (PBMCs), obtained at new diagnosis, from a patient treated with antithyroid drugs. The receptor comes from a woman in her twenties or thirties with Graves disease. The rearrangement uses TRBV9 and TRBJ1-3; D call uncertain. This chain's CDR3 is CASSVHPGNTIYF. CDR3 nucleotides: TGTGCCAGCAGCGTCCACCCTGGAAACACCATATATTTT.